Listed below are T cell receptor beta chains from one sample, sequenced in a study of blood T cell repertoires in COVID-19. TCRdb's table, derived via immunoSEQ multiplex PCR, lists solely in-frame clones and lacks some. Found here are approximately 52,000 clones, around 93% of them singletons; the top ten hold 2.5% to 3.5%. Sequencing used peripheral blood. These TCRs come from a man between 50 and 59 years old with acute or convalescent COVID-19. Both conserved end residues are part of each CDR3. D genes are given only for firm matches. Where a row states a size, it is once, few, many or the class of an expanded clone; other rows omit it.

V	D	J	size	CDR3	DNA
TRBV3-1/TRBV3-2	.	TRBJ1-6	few	CASSAAGARSPLHF	TGTGCCAGCAGCGCCGCGGGGGCGCGTTCACCCCTCCACTTT
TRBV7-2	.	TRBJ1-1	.	CASSYIGGTEAFF	TGTGCCAGCAGCTATATAGGGGGCACTGAAGCTTTCTTT
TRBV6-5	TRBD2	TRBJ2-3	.	CASCSSGLVVVDTQYF	TGTGCCAGCTGTTCGTCGGGACTAGTCGTTGTCGATACGCAGTATTTT
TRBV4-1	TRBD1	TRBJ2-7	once	CASSQDGQGVREQYF	TGCGCCAGCAGCCAAGATGGGCAGGGGGTTCGCGAGCAGTACTTC
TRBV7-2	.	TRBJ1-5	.	CASSRQENQPQHF	TGTGCCAGCAGCCGACAGGAAAATCAGCCCCAGCATTTT
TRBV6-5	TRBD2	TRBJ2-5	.	CASSFATSPETQYF	TGTGCCAGCAGTTTTGCGACTAGCCCGGAGACCCAGTACTTC
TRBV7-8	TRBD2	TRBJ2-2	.	CASSGGLAGANTGELFF	TGTGCCAGCAGCGGAGGACTAGCGGGAGCGAACACCGGGGAGCTGTTTTTT
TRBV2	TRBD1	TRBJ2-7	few	CASSEQTGRNSYEQYF	TGTGCCAGCAGTGAACAGACAGGGAGAAATTCCTACGAGCAGTACTTC
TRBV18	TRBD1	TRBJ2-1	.	CASSPGQGYDEQFF	TGTGCCAGCTCACCGGGACAGGGATATGATGAGCAGTTCTTC
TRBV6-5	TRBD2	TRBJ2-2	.	CASSYAAGVAGELFF	TGTGCCAGCAGTTACGCAGCGGGGGTGGCCGGGGAGCTGTTTTTT
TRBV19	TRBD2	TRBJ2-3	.	CASSAGLAGYTDTQYF	TGTGCCAGTAGTGCTGGACTAGCGGGGTACACAGATACGCAGTATTTT
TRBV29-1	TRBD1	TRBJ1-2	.	CSAGTGENGYTF	TGCAGCGCAGGGACAGGGGAGAATGGCTACACCTTC
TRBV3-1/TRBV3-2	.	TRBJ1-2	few	CASSQESGVLGYTF	TGTGCCAGCAGCCAAGAATCGGGGGTCCTTGGCTACACCTTC